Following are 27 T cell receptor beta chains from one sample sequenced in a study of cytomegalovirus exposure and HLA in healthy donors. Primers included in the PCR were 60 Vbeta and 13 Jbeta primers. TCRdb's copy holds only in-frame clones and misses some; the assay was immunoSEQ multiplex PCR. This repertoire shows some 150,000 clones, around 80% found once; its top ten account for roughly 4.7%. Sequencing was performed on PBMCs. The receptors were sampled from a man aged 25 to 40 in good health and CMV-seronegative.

The CDR3 here is CASSLHRQGGGYTF. CDR3 DNA sequence: TGTGCCAGCAGCTTACACCGACAGGGGGGGGGCTACACCTTC. V usage is TRBV7-2 and J usage is TRBJ1-2, with 9 bases fitting TRBD1. V shed 2 bases and J 8 bases; nucleotides not matched to a gene: 6. Per germline, CDR1 SGHTA and CDR2 FQGNSA. The CDR3 extends over 14 amino acids.

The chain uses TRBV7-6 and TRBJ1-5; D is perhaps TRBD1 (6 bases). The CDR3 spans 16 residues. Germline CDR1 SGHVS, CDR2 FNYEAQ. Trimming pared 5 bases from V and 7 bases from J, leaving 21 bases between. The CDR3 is CASSPGGTRLGQPQHF. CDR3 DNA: TGTGCCAGCAGCCCAGGTGGGACACGCCTTGGGCAGCCCCAGCATTTT.

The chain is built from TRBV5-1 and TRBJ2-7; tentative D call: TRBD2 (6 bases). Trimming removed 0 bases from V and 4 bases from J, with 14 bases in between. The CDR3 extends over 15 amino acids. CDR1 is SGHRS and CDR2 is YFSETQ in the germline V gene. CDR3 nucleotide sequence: TGCGCCAGCAGCTTGGTGTCAGGTGGGGGGTACGAGCAGTACTTC. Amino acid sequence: CASSLVSGGGYEQYF.

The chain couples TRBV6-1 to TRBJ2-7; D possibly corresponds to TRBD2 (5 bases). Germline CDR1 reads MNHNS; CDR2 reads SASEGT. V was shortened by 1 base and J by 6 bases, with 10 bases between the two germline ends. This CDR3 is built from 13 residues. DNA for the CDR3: TGTGCCAGCAGTGAAGGTCGAGGGATCGAGCAGTACTTC. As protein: CASSEGRGIEQYF.

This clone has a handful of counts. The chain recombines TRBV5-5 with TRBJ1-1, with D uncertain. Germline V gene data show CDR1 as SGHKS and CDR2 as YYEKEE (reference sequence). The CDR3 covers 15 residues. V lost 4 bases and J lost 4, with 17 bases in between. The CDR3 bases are TGTGCCAGCAGCCCCTTGTACCGGGGAGGCACTGAAGCTTTCTTT. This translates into CASSPLYRGGTEAFF.

This chain's CDR3 is CASSPPGGTVREQYF. In DNA, the CDR3 is TGTGCCAGCAGTCCCCCAGGGGGAACGGTGAGGGAGCAGTACTTC. V and J are TRBV28 and TRBJ2-7; 7 nucleotides align to TRBD1. In germline, CDR1 is MDHEN, CDR2 SYDVKM. The V and J ends lost 5 bases and 7 bases, in that order; junction bases with no gene match: 14. The CDR3 has 15 residues.

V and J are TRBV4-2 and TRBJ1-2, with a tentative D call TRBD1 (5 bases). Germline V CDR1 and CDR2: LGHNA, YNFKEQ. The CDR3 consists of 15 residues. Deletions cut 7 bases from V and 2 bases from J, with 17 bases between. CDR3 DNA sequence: TGTGCCAGCAAATTTAGGCAGGGTGGGAACTATGGCTACACCTTC. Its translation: CASKFRQGGNYGYTF.

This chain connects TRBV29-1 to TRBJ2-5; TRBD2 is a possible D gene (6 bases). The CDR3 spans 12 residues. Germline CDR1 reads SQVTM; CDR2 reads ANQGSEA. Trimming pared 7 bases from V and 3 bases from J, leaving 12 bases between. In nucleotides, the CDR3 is TGCAGCGGGGAGGCTGGGGAAGAGACCCAGTACTTC. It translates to CSGEAGEETQYF.

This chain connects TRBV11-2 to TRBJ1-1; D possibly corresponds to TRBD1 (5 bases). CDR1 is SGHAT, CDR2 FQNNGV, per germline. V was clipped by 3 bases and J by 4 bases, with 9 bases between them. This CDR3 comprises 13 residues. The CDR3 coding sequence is TGTGCCAGCAGCTTCGCCAGGGCCACTGAAGCTTTCTTT. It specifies CASSFARATEAFF.

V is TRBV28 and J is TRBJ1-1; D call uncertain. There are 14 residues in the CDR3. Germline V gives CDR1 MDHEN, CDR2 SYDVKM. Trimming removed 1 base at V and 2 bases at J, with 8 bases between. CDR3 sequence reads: CASSLSPGNTEAFF. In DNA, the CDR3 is TGTGCCAGCAGTTTATCTCCGGGAAACACTGAAGCTTTCTTT.

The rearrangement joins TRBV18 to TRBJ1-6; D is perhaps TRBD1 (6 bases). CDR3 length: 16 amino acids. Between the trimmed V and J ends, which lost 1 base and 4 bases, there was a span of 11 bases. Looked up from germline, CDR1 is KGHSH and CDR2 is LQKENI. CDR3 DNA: TGTGCCAGCTCACCACTGCAACAGGGATATAATTCACCCCTCCACTTT. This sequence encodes CASSPLQQGYNSPLHF. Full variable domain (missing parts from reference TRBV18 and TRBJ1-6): NAGVMQNPRHLVRRRGQEARLRCSPMKGHSHVYWYRQLPEEGLKFMVYLQKENIIDESGMPKERFSAEFPKEGPSILRIQQVVRGDSAAYFCASSPLQQGYNSPLHFGNGTRLTVT.

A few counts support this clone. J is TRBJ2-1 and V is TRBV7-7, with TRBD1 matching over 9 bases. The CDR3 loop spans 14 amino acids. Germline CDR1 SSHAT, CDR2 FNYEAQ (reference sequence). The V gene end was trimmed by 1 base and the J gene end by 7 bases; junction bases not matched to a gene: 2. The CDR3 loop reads CASSLGTGENEQFF. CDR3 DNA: TGTGCCAGCAGCTTAGGGACAGGGGAAAATGAGCAGTTCTTC.

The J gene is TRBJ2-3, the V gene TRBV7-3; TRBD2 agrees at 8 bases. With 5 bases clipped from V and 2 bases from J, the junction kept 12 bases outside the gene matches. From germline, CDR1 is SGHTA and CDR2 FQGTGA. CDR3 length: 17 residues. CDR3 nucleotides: TGTGCCAGCAGCCCCTCCCGGATAGCGGGGATCACAGATACGCAGTATTTT. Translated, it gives CASSPSRIAGITDTQYF.

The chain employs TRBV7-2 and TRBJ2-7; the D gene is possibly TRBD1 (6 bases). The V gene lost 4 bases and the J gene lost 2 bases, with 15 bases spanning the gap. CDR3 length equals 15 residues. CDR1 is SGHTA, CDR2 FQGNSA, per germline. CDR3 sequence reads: CASSSPMRGTYEQYF. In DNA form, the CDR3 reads TGTGCCAGCAGCTCCCCGATGAGGGGGACCTACGAGCAGTACTTC. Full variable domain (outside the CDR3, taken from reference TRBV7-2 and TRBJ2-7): GAGVSQSPSNKVTEKGKDVELRCDPISGHTALYWYRQSLGQGLEFLIYFQGNSAPDKSGLPSDRFSAERTGGSVSTLTIQRTQQEDSAVYLCASSSPMRGTYEQYFGPGTRLTVT.

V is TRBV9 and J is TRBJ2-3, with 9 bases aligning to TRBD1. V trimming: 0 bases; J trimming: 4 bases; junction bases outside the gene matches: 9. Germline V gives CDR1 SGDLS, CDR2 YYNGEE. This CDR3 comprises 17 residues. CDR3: CASSVDHGDREADTQYF. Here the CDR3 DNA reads TGTGCCAGCAGCGTAGATCACGGGGACAGGGAGGCAGATACGCAGTATTTT.

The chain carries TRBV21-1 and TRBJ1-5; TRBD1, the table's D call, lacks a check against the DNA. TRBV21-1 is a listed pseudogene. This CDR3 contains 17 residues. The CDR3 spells CASIKGSGQVCNQPQHF. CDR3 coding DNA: TGTGCCAGCATCAAAGGTTCGGGACAGGTTTGCAATCAGCCCCAGCATTTT.

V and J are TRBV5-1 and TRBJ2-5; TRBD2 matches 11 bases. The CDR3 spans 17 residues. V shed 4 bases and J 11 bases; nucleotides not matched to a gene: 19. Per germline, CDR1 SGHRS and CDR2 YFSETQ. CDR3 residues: CASSLDASSGGSGEQYF. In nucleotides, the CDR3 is TGCGCCAGCAGCCTCGACGCCTCTAGCGGGGGGTCTGGGGAGCAGTACTTC. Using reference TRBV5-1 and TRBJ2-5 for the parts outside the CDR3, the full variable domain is KAGVTQTPRYLIKTRGQQVTLSCSPISGHRSVSWYQQTPGQGLQFLFEYFSETQRNKGNFPGRFSGRQFSNSRSEMNVSTLELGDSALYLCASSLDASSGGSGEQYFGPGTRLLVL.

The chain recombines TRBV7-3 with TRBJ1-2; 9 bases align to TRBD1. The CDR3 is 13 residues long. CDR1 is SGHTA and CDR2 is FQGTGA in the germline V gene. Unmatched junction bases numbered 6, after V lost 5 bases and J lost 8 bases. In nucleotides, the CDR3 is TGTGCCAGCAGCCCTACAGGGGGCGGCGGCTACACCTTC. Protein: CASSPTGGGGYTF.

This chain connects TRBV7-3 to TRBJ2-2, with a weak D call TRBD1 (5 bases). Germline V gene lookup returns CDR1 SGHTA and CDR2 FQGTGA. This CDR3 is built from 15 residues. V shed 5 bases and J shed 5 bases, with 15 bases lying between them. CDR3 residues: CASSRSQGWTGELFF. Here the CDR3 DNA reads TGTGCCAGCAGCCGTAGTCAGGGATGGACCGGGGAGCTGTTTTTT.

The CDR3 DNA reads TGTGCCACCTCGGTGAGCTCTGGAAACACCATATATTTT. Translation gives CATSVSSGNTIYF. V usage is TRBV19 and J usage is TRBJ1-3; no firm D call. In germline, CDR1 is LNHDA, CDR2 SQIVND (reference sequence). The CDR3 spans 13 residues. Trimming shortened V by 10 bases and J by 0 bases, and 10 bases separated the two germline ends.

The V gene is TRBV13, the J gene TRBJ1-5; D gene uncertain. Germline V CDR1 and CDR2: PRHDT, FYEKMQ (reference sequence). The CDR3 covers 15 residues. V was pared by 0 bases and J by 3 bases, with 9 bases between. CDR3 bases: TGTGCCAGCAGCTTAGGTCGGCGGAACAATCAGCCCCAGCATTTT. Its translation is CASSLGRRNNQPQHF.

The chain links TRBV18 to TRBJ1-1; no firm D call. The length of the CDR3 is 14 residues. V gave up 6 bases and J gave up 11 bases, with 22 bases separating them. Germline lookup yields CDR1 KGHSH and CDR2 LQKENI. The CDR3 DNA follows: TGTGCCAGCTCCTCTCCAGCCAATTTGAGGGCGGCTTTCTTT. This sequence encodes CASSSPANLRAAFF.

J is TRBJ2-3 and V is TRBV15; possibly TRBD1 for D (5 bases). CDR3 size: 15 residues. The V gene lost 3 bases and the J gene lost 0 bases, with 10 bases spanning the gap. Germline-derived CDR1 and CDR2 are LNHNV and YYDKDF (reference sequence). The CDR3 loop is CATSRRQPSTDTQYF. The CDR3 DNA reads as TGTGCCACCAGCAGGAGACAGCCAAGCACAGATACGCAGTATTTT.

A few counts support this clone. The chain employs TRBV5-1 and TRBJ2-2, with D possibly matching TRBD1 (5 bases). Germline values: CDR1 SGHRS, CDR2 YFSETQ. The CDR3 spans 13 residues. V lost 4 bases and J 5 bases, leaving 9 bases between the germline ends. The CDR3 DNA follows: TGCGCCAGCAGCGTGACAGATACCGGGGAGCTGTTTTTT. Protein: CASSVTDTGELFF.

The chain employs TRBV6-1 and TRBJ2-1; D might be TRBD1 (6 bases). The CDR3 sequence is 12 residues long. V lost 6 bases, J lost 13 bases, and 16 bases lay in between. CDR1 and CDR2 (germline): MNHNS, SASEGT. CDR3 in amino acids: CASSQGPITQFF. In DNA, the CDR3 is TGTGCCAGCAGCCAGGGGCCCATTACTCAGTTCTTC.

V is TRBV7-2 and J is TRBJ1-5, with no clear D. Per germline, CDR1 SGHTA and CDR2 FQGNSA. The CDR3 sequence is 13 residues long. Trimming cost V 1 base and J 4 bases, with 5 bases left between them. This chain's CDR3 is CASSLVRNQPQHF. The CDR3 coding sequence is TGTGCCAGCAGCTTAGTTCGGAATCAGCCCCAGCATTTT. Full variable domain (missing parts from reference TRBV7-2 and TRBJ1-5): GAGVSQSPSNKVTEKGKDVELRCDPISGHTALYWYRQSLGQGLEFLIYFQGNSAPDKSGLPSDRFSAERTGGSVSTLTIQRTQQEDSAVYLCASSLVRNQPQHFGDGTRLSIL.

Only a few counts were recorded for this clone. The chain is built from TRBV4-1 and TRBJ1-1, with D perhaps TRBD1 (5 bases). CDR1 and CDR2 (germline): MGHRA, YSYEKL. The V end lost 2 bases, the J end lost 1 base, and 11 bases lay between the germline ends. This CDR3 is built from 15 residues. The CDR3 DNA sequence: TGCGCCAGCAGCCAACCGGGACTCTCGAACACTGAAGCTTTCTTT. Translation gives CASSQPGLSNTEAFF.